What follows are 24 T cell receptor beta chains derived from one specimen sequenced in a study of OX40 agonist ivuxolimab in advanced cancers. Assay: immunoSEQ multiplex PCR; the TCRdb copy retains only in-frame clones and omits some. The sample contains approximately 70,000 clones, just over 85% of which appear only once. The sample consisted of CD4+ or CD8+ T cells sorted from blood, taken in a trial of the OX40 agonist ivuxolimab. Receptor source: an adult with an advanced solid tumor such as melanoma, head and neck, liver or kidney cancer.

The rearrangement uses TRBV5-1 and TRBJ2-1; D perhaps matches TRBD2 (6 bases). This CDR3 comprises 13 residues. CDR1 is SGHRS, CDR2 YFSETQ, per germline. Trimming took 0 bases from V and 9 from J, leaving 10 bases between them. The CDR3 is CASSLVGGSEQFF. CDR3 nucleotides: TGCGCCAGCAGCTTGGTGGGGGGTAGTGAGCAGTTCTTC.

The chain couples TRBV19 to TRBJ2-3; 9 positions match TRBD2. This CDR3 contains 16 residues. The germline V gene has CDR1 LNHDA and CDR2 SQIVND (reference sequence). V was pared by 4 bases and J by 5 bases, with 10 bases of the junction left unmatched. The DNA of the CDR3 is TGTGCCAGTAGTACGGTAGCGGGGGAGTCAGGAGATACGCAGTATTTT. Encoded protein: CASSTVAGESGDTQYF. Supplemented by reference TRBV19 and TRBJ2-3, the full variable domain reads DGGITQSPKYLFRKEGQNVTLSCEQNLNHDAMYWYRQDPGQGLRLIYYSQIVNDFQKGDIAEGYSVSREKKESFPLTVTSAQKNPTAFYLCASSTVAGESGDTQYFGPGTRLTVL.

The chain couples TRBV30 to TRBJ1-2, with 7 bases identical to TRBD1. V lost 1 base and J lost 2; bases outside the gene matches: 1. The CDR3 runs 13 residues. Germline V gene sequence: CDR1 GTSNPN, CDR2 SVGIG (reference sequence). The CDR3 spells CAWSDRGNYGYTF. The CDR3 bases are TGTGCCTGGAGTGACAGGGGAAACTATGGCTACACCTTC.

V is TRBV6-5 and J is TRBJ2-3; 7 bases fit TRBD1. Trimming cost V 0 bases and J 4 bases; bases outside gene matches: 7. The CDR3 sequence is 16 residues long. In germline, CDR1 is MNHEY, CDR2 SVGAGI. CDR3 sequence: CASSYSTGQASDTQYF. The CDR3 DNA reads as TGTGCCAGCAGTTACTCGACAGGGCAGGCTTCAGATACGCAGTATTTT.

This clone showed up just once. This rearrangement joins TRBV28 to TRBJ2-5; D might be TRBD1 (6 bases). The V end lost 6 bases, the J end lost 1 base, and 15 bases lay between the germline ends. Germline-derived CDR1 and CDR2 are MDHEN and SYDVKM. This CDR3 spans 15 amino acids. CDR3 region: CASSPATGFQETQYF. CDR3 nucleotides: TGTGCCAGCAGCCCCGCGACAGGTTTCCAAGAGACCCAGTACTTC. Supplemented by reference TRBV28 and TRBJ2-5, the full variable domain reads DVKVTQSSRYLVKRTGEKVFLECVQDMDHENMFWYRQDPGLGLRLIYFSYDVKMKEKGDIPEGYSVSREKKERFSLILESASTNQTSMYLCASSPATGFQETQYFGPGTRLLVL.

The chain couples TRBV19 to TRBJ1-2; no reliable D call. Trimming removed 6 bases at V and 2 bases at J, with 4 bases between. This CDR3 is 11 amino acids long. Germline V gene lookup returns CDR1 LNHDA and CDR2 SQIVND (reference sequence). The CDR3 bases are TGTGCCAGTAGAGAGAACTATGGCTACACCTTC. Protein product: CASRENYGYTF.

The chain recombines TRBV5-5 with TRBJ2-7, with 9 bases lining up with TRBD2. With 2 bases clipped from V and 4 bases from J, the junction kept 7 bases outside the gene matches. Germline V gene data show CDR1 as SGHKS and CDR2 as YYEKEE (reference sequence). The length of the CDR3 is 15 residues. CDR3 protein: CASSFLSLAGYEQYF. The CDR3 DNA is TGTGCCAGCAGCTTTTTAAGTCTAGCGGGGTACGAGCAGTACTTC.

The chain couples TRBV7-3 to TRBJ2-3; D is possibly TRBD2 (5 bases). Trimming removed 7 bases from V and 5 bases from J, with 13 bases in between. This CDR3 contains 13 residues. Germline values: CDR1 SGHTA, CDR2 FQGTGA. The CDR3 loop reads CASMLGSGDTQYF. The DNA of the CDR3 is TGTGCCAGCATGCTAGGCAGCGGAGATACGCAGTATTTT. Full variable domain (rest looked up from reference TRBV7-3 and TRBJ2-3): GAGVSQTPSNKVTEKGKYVELRCDPISGHTALYWYRQSLGQGPEFLIYFQGTGAADDSGLPNDRFFAVRPEGSVSTLKIQRTERGDSAVYLCASMLGSGDTQYFGPGTRLTVL.

V gene TRBV6-7 combines with J gene TRBJ2-1; no firm D call. TRBV6-7 is flagged as an ORF with uncertain function. CDR3 length: 17 amino acids. With 4 bases removed from V and 0 bases from J, the gap between germline ends came to 16 bases. The CDR3 DNA sequence: TGTGCCAGCAGTTGCCCGGCATTAGGAACCTCCTACAATGAGCAGTTCTTC. Translation gives CASSCPALGTSYNEQFF.

The chain employs TRBV7-7 and TRBJ2-5; 8 nucleotides line up with TRBD2. The V segment lost 5 bases and the J segment 2 bases; nucleotides outside the gene matches: 4. The germline V gene has CDR1 SSHAT and CDR2 FNYEAQ (reference sequence). There are 14 residues in the CDR3. CDR3 in amino acids: CASSRGGIQETQYF. The CDR3 bases are TGTGCCAGCAGCCGGGGGGGGATTCAAGAGACCCAGTACTTC. Supplemented by reference TRBV7-7 and TRBJ2-5, the full variable domain reads GAGVSQSPRYKVTKRGQDVTLRCDPISSHATLYWYQQALGQGPEFLTYFNYEAQPDKSGLPSDRFSAERPEGSISTLTIQRTEQRDSAMYRCASSRGGIQETQYFGPGTRLLVL.

The chain recombines TRBV30 with TRBJ2-5, with TRBD2 matching over 8 bases. V shed 7 bases and J 7 bases; nucleotides not matched to a gene: 11. The germline CDR1 and CDR2 sequences are GTSNPN and SVGIG (reference sequence). The CDR3 spans 13 residues. CDR3 in DNA: TGTGCCTCGCTCCCGGGACTAGATGGGACCCAGTACTTC. This gives the protein CASLPGLDGTQYF.

The chain uses TRBV5-5 and TRBJ1-1, with a weak D call TRBD1 (6 bases). CDR1 is SGHKS and CDR2 is YYEKEE in the germline V gene (reference sequence). This CDR3 region has 14 residues. The ends were cut back, 2 bases at V and 1 base at J, with 9 bases in the middle. The CDR3 is CASSFQTGNTEAFF. The CDR3 bases are TGTGCCAGCAGCTTCCAGACAGGGAACACTGAAGCTTTCTTT.

This clone was counted a single time. The sample contains more than one DNA sequence encoding this CDR3. The V and J genes are TRBV6-5 and TRBJ2-5, with D possibly matching TRBD2 (6 bases). The CDR3 length is 12 residues. CDR1 and CDR2 from the germline V gene are MNHEY and SVGAGI. V was trimmed by 5 bases and J by 5 bases, leaving 9 bases between them. The CDR3 nucleotides are TGTGCCAGCAGTCTCCGGGGGGAGACCCAGTACTTC. This translates into CASSLRGETQYF.

The chain is built from TRBV19 and TRBJ2-7; a possible D gene is TRBD2 (5 bases). V lost 3 bases to trimming and J lost 12 bases, with 12 bases between them. The CDR3 is 11 residues long. CDR1 is LNHDA and CDR2 is SQIVND in the germline V gene (reference sequence). CDR3 DNA: TGTGCCAGTAGTATGATGGAGGCCTGGTACTTC. Protein: CASSMMEAWYF.

The genes are TRBV7-9 and TRBJ1-6; D is uncertain. Germline loops: CDR1 SEHNR, CDR2 FQNEAQ (reference sequence). Trimming pared 4 bases from V and 7 bases from J, leaving 14 bases between. The CDR3 covers 15 residues. CDR3 sequence (DNA): TGTGCCAGCAGCTCATACGTTCCTGGGAATTCACCCCTCCACTTT. Translating it yields CASSSYVPGNSPLHF.

The chain combines TRBV5-1 with TRBJ2-5; no clear D gene. CDR1 is SGHRS, CDR2 YFSETQ, per germline. The V end was cut by 4 bases, the J end by 1 base, with 17 bases between. This CDR3 region has 16 residues. This CDR3 reads CASSAASTLSQETQYF. In DNA form, the CDR3 reads TGCGCCAGCAGCGCCGCGAGTACACTTAGCCAAGAGACCCAGTACTTC. Full variable domain (remainder filled in from reference TRBV5-1 and TRBJ2-5): KAGVTQTPRYLIKTRGQQVTLSCSPISGHRSVSWYQQTPGQGLQFLFEYFSETQRNKGNFPGRFSGRQFSNSRSEMNVSTLELGDSALYLCASSAASTLSQETQYFGPGTRLLVL.

This chain connects TRBV7-6 to TRBJ2-5; D might be TRBD2 (5 bases). Trimming cost V 1 base and J 7 bases, with 19 bases left between them. Germline V lookup: CDR1 SGHVS, CDR2 FNYEAQ. The CDR3 totals 16 residues. The CDR3 DNA follows: TGTGCCAGCAGCTTAGAGGTGCGAGGGCCTCGAGGGACCCAGTACTTC. Its translation: CASSLEVRGPRGTQYF.

V gene TRBV15 combines with J gene TRBJ1-2; no clear D. There are 14 residues in the CDR3. V lost 0 bases and J 4 bases, leaving 9 bases between the germline ends. In germline, CDR1 is LNHNV, CDR2 YYDKDF (reference sequence). The CDR3, as DNA: TGTGCCACCAGCAGAGATCAATCAGTCTATGGCTACACCTTC. Its translation is CATSRDQSVYGYTF. Filled out from reference TRBV15 and TRBJ1-2, the complete variable domain reads DAMVIQNPRYQVTQFGKPVTLSCSQTLNHNVMYWYQQKSSQAPKLLFHYYDKDFNNEADTPDNFQSRRPNTSFCFLDIRSPGLGDTAMYLCATSRDQSVYGYTFGSGTRLTVV.

The genes are TRBV19 and TRBJ1-2; possibly TRBD1 for D (6 bases). V was clipped by 0 bases and J by 7 bases, with 15 bases between them. Per the germline V gene, CDR1 is LNHDA and CDR2 is SQIVND (reference sequence). The CDR3 covers 15 residues. The CDR3 here is CASSIDPQGIGGYTF. CDR3 DNA sequence: TGTGCCAGTAGTATAGACCCTCAGGGGATAGGTGGCTACACCTTC.

The table lists this clone with a few counts. The chain uses TRBV11-1 and TRBJ1-5, with D unclear. The CDR3 covers 13 residues. Per germline, CDR1 SGHAT and CDR2 FQDESV (reference sequence). V was clipped by 3 bases and J by 1 base, with 4 bases between them. The CDR3 protein is CASSFASNQPQHF. The DNA of the CDR3 is TGTGCCAGCAGCTTCGCAAGCAATCAGCCCCAGCATTTT.

The rearrangement uses TRBV5-1 and TRBJ1-4; TRBD1 agrees at 11 bases. This CDR3 is built from 14 residues. Unmatched junction bases numbered 6, after V lost 7 bases and J lost 7 bases. CDR1 is SGHRS, CDR2 YFSETQ, per germline. Written as DNA, the CDR3 is TGCGCCAGCCGAGCCGGGACAGGGGGTGAAAAACTGTTTTTT. Its translation: CASRAGTGGEKLFF.

The chain is built from TRBV28 and TRBJ1-3, with a weak D call TRBD1 (5 bases). Trimming shortened V by 4 bases and J by 7 bases, and 17 bases separated the two germline ends. This CDR3 spans 15 amino acids. Germline assignment: CDR1 MDHEN and CDR2 SYDVKM. CDR3 in amino acids: CASSWGRTAGNTIYF. In DNA form, the CDR3 reads TGTGCCAGCAGTTGGGGCCGGACCGCGGGGAACACCATATATTTT.

The chain combines TRBV6-6 with TRBJ2-1, with 9 bases that match TRBD1. The V gene end was trimmed by 6 bases and the J gene end by 10 bases; junction bases not matched to a gene: 10. Germline CDR1 reads MNHNY; CDR2 reads SVGAGI (reference sequence). This CDR3 spans 14 amino acids. Written as DNA, the CDR3 is TGTGCCAGCAGAACCCGACAGGGGGTGTGGGAGCAGTTCTTC. This gives the protein CASRTRQGVWEQFF.

The chain joins TRBV5-4 to TRBJ1-3; D perhaps matches TRBD1 (6 bases). Germline V gives CDR1 SGHNT, CDR2 YYREEE (reference sequence). This CDR3 is built from 16 residues. V lost 2 bases and J 0 bases, leaving 12 bases between the germline ends. DNA of the CDR3: TGTGCCAGCAGCTTAGGACAGCCGGGCTCTGGAAACACCATATATTTT. Its protein is CASSLGQPGSGNTIYF.